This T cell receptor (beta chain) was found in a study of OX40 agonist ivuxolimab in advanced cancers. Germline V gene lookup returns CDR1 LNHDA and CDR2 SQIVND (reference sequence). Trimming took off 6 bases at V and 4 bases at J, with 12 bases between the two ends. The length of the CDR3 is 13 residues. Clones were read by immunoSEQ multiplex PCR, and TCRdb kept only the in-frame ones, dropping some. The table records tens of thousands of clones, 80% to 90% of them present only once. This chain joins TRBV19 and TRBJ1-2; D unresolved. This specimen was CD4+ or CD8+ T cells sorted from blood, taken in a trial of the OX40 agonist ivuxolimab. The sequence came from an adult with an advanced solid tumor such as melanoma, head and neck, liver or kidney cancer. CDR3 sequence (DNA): TGTGCCAGTAGCCAAGGTGTGGGCTATGGCTACACCTTC. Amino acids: CASSQGVGYGYTF.